This T cell receptor beta chain was captured in a study of cytomegalovirus exposure and HLA in healthy donors. The study ran its PCR with 60 Vbeta and 13 Jbeta primers. Profiling relied on immunoSEQ multiplex PCR, and the TCRdb table lists in-frame clones only, not all of them. Of fewer than 250,000 clones listed, 70% to 80% are singletons. V gave up 4 bases and J gave up 5 bases; unmatched junction bases: 9. Germline assignment: CDR1 SGHNT and CDR2 YYREEE (reference sequence). The CDR3 consists of 15 residues. As concerns this clone: Its cognate antigen is unknown.

Points from the study as a whole: Many donors carried some public TCRs, although rarity characterized most TCR sequences.

This chain connects TRBV5-4 to TRBJ2-7, with 10 bases matching TRBD1. The sequencing input was PBMCs. This receptor was obtained from a woman aged 45-65 years in good health and CMV-seronegative. The CDR3 DNA sequence: TGTGCCAGCAGCACGTCCGGGACAGGGGCCCACGAGCAGTACTTC. Amino acids: CASSTSGTGAHEQYF.